The 19 T cell receptor beta chains presented below share a single source sample, sequenced in a study of immune cell composition in non-small cell lung cancer. The assay was immunoSEQ multiplex PCR, and TCRdb's table has in-frame clones only and misses some. The sample yields several thousand clones, just under 80% seen once. Sequencing used lung tumor tissue. These receptors came from a human donor with non-small cell lung cancer.

This clone was observed a few times. The chain is built from TRBV6-5 and TRBJ1-1; D not certain. CDR3 length: 15 amino acids. Trimming left V 0 bases short and J 4 bases short, with 12 bases between. Germline loops: CDR1 MNHEY, CDR2 SVGAGI. The CDR3 region is CASSYSPNYGTEAFF. CDR3 nucleotide sequence: TGTGCCAGCAGTTACTCCCCCAACTATGGCACTGAAGCTTTCTTT.

This rearrangement joins TRBV7-9 to TRBJ1-3; 7 bases line up with TRBD1. The CDR3 has 17 residues. Germline V gene sequence: CDR1 SEHNR, CDR2 FQNEAQ (reference sequence). The ends lost 1 base at V and 0 bases at J; junction bases unmatched: 6. This CDR3 reads CASSLVGQESSGNTIYF. In DNA form, the CDR3 reads TGTGCCAGCAGCTTAGTAGGACAGGAGAGCTCTGGAAACACCATATATTTT.

This chain links TRBV14 with TRBJ1-2; D is perhaps TRBD1 (6 bases). Germline CDR1 and CDR2: SGHDN and FVKESK. Between the trimmed V and J ends, which lost 2 bases and 4 bases, there was a span of 11 bases. This CDR3 comprises 14 residues. This CDR3 is CASSQFSGVYGYTF. The DNA for the CDR3 is TGTGCCAGCAGCCAATTCTCAGGGGTCTATGGCTACACCTTC. Supplemented by reference TRBV14 and TRBJ1-2, the full variable domain reads EAGVTQFPSHSVIEKGQTVTLRCDPISGHDNLYWYRRVMGKEIKFLLHFVKESKQDESGMPNNRFLAERTGGTYSTLKVQPAELEDSGVYFCASSQFSGVYGYTFGSGTRLTVV.

This rearrangement joins TRBV30 to TRBJ2-7; TRBD2 agrees at 7 bases. Trimming took 0 bases from V and 3 from J; bases not matched to a gene: 8. This CDR3 has 15 residues. Germline V gene sequence: CDR1 GTSNPN, CDR2 SVGIG (reference sequence). The CDR3 DNA reads TGTGCCTGGAGTGTGGGATTAGCGGGTAACTACGAGCAGTACTTC. It codes for CAWSVGLAGNYEQYF.

V usage is TRBV5-1 and J usage is TRBJ2-1, with 8 bases matching TRBD1. Germline CDR1 is SGHRS and CDR2 is YFSETQ. The CDR3 covers 16 residues. The trim removed 2 bases at V and 8 bases at J, leaving 12 bases unmatched. As DNA, the CDR3 is TGCGCCAGCAGCTTCTACGGACAGGGATATTTCGATGAGCAGTTCTTC. Its protein is CASSFYGQGYFDEQFF.

This chain joins TRBV30 and TRBJ1-1; D may be TRBD1 (5 bases). V lost 1 base and J 1 base, leaving 16 bases between the germline ends. Germline V gene data show CDR1 as GTSNPN and CDR2 as SVGIG (reference sequence). The CDR3 is made up of 16 amino acids. This CDR3 reads CAWSGGLGGQNTEAFF. In DNA, the CDR3 is TGTGCCTGGAGTGGGGGCTTGGGAGGCCAGAACACTGAAGCTTTCTTT.

This clone was counted a single time. The chain carries TRBV29-1 and TRBJ2-1; the match to TRBD1 covers 7 bases. CDR1 and CDR2 from the germline V gene are SQVTM and ANQGSEA. This CDR3 spans 15 amino acids. The V segment lost 5 bases and the J segment 3 bases; nucleotides outside the gene matches: 10. CDR3 amino acids: CSVTRSGTVYNEQFF. CDR3 coding DNA: TGCAGCGTTACAAGATCCGGGACAGTCTACAATGAGCAGTTCTTC.

This clone came up a few times. This chain uses TRBV11-3 with TRBJ2-1, with TRBD2 matching 7 bases. The ends lost 3 bases at V and 7 bases at J; junction bases unmatched: 12. CDR1 and CDR2 (germline): SGHNT, YENEEA. This CDR3 is built from 16 residues. CDR3 coding DNA: TGTGCCAGCAGCTTGGGGGGACTTCCAGCGGGGAATGAGCAGTTCTTC. Its protein is CASSLGGLPAGNEQFF.

The chain employs TRBV7-2 and TRBJ2-2, with 11 bases matching TRBD2. The J segment lost 5 bases and the V segment lost 5 bases, leaving 7 bases of the junction unmatched. The CDR3 has 16 amino acids. Germline CDR1 and CDR2: SGHTA and FQGNSA. CDR3 sequence: CASSPVAGGRTGELFF. The CDR3 DNA follows: TGTGCCAGCAGCCCGGTAGCGGGGGGGCGGACCGGGGAGCTGTTTTTT.

J is TRBJ1-3 and V is TRBV4-3, with a possible D match to TRBD1 (5 bases). The V and J ends lost 1 base and 1 base respectively, with 23 bases between them. Looked up from germline, CDR1 is LGHNA and CDR2 is YSLEER. This CDR3 has 20 amino acids. The CDR3 DNA follows: TGCGCCAGCAGCCAAGGGGTAGGGGCACCCGGCCTTACTTCTGGAAACACCATATATTTT. It codes for CASSQGVGAPGLTSGNTIYF.

The genes are TRBV27 and TRBJ2-5; maybe TRBD1 (6 bases). CDR3 length: 13 amino acids. V lost 8 bases and J 2 bases, leaving 12 bases between the germline ends. Germline CDR1 and CDR2: MNHEY and SMNVEV (reference sequence). DNA for the CDR3: TGTGCCAGCGCTGGGACATCGCAAGAGACCCAGTACTTC. It codes for CASAGTSQETQYF.

This rearrangement joins TRBV7-9 to TRBJ1-1; 8 nucleotides align to TRBD1. The CDR3 is 16 amino acids. Trimming cost V 2 bases and J 8 bases; bases outside gene matches: 13. The V gene's germline CDR1 is SEHNR and CDR2 FQNEAQ (reference sequence). The CDR3 protein is CASSLLSGGARAEAFF. CDR3 sequence (DNA): TGTGCCAGCAGCTTATTATCAGGGGGCGCCCGGGCCGAAGCTTTCTTT.

CDR3 in DNA: TGTGCCAGCAGCGCACGCCCGGGGGAGATCACTGAAGCTTTCTTT. Protein: CASSARPGEITEAFF. V gene TRBV5-5 combines with J gene TRBJ1-1; possibly TRBD1 for D (5 bases). The CDR3 length is 15 residues. V shed 4 bases and J shed 4 bases, with 17 bases lying between them. Germline V CDR1 and CDR2: SGHKS, YYEKEE (reference sequence).

This clone occurred once. This chain joins TRBV5-4 and TRBJ2-7, with TRBD2 matching over 10 bases. With V trimmed by 4 bases and J by 6 bases, 7 bases remained unmatched. Germline lookup yields CDR1 SGHNT and CDR2 YYREEE (reference sequence). This CDR3 is 14 amino acids long. The CDR3 reads CASSPQREGTEQYF. In DNA, the CDR3 is TGTGCCAGCAGCCCTCAGCGGGAGGGGACCGAGCAGTACTTC.

This sequence joins TRBV18 and TRBJ2-1, with TRBD2 as a possible D gene (5 bases). The CDR3 extends over 16 amino acids. Trimming cost V 3 bases and J 2 bases, with 14 bases left between them. Germline V CDR1 and CDR2: KGHSH, LQKENI. The CDR3 nucleotides are TGTGCCAGCTCACCGCCGGGAAAAGGCGCCTACAATGAGCAGTTCTTC. Translated, it gives CASSPPGKGAYNEQFF.

The V call is TRBV6-5, the J call TRBJ2-5; tentative D call: TRBD1 (5 bases). This CDR3 region has 14 residues. V was trimmed by 6 bases and J by 1 base, leaving 12 bases between them. Germline V gene sequence: CDR1 MNHEY, CDR2 SVGAGI. The CDR3 DNA is TGTGCCAGCAGCCTACGACAGACCCAAGAGACCCAGTACTTC. Its translation: CASSLRQTQETQYF.

The chain uses TRBV7-2 and TRBJ1-2; tentatively, D is TRBD1 (5 bases). The CDR3 has 15 amino acids. The V and J ends lost 1 base and 8 bases respectively, with 17 bases between them. Per germline, CDR1 SGHTA and CDR2 FQGNSA. The CDR3 DNA follows: TGTGCCAGCAGCTTAGAGGGGTCGCGGGACCTGGGCTACACCTTC. Its translation: CASSLEGSRDLGYTF.

This chain links TRBV19 with TRBJ1-1; D not certain. Germline V gene data show CDR1 as LNHDA and CDR2 as SQIVND (reference sequence). The length of the CDR3 is 13 residues. With 3 bases removed from V and 3 bases from J, the gap between germline ends came to 8 bases. The CDR3 region is CASSILRDTEAFF. The CDR3 DNA sequence: TGTGCCAGTAGTATTCTCCGGGACACTGAAGCTTTCTTT.

The chain joins TRBV28 to TRBJ2-7, with 8 bases fitting TRBD2. The trim removed 6 bases at V and 3 bases at J, leaving 19 bases unmatched. Germline lookup yields CDR1 MDHEN and CDR2 SYDVKM. The CDR3 is made up of 18 amino acids. CDR3 sequence (DNA): TGTGCCAGCAGCAGAGTTTCTAGCGGGCGCGGGATAGGCTACGAGCAGTACTTC. Residues: CASSRVSSGRGIGYEQYF.